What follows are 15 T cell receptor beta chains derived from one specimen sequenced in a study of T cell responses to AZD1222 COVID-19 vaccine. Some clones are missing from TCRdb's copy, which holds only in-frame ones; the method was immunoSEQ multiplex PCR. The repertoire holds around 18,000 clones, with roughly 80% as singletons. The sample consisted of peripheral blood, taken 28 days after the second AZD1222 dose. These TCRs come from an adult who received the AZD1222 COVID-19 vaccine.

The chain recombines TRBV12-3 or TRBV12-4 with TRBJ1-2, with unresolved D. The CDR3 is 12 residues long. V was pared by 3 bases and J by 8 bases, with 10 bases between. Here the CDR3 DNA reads TGTGCCAGCAGTTTTGACGGCGGAGGCTACACCTTC. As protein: CASSFDGGGYTF.

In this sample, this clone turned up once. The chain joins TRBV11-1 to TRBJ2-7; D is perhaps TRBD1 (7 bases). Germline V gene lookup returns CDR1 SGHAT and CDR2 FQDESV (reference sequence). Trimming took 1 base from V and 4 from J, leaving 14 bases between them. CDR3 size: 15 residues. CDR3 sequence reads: CASSLEAGGRYEQYF. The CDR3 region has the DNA TGTGCCAGCAGCTTAGAGGCAGGGGGGCGATACGAGCAGTACTTC. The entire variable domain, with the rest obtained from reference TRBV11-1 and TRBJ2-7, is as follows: EAEVAQSPRYKITEKSQAVAFWCDPISGHATLYWYRQILGQGPELLVQFQDESVVDDSQLPKDRFSAERLKGVDSTLKIQPAELGDSAMYLCASSLEAGGRYEQYFGPGTRLTVT.

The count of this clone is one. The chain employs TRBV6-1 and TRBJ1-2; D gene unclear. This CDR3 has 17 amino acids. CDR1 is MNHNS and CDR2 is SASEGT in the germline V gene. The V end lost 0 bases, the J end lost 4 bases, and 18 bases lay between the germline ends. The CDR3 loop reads CASSEALLTARSYGYTF. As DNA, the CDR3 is TGTGCCAGCAGTGAAGCGCTTCTAACAGCCCGGAGCTATGGCTACACCTTC.

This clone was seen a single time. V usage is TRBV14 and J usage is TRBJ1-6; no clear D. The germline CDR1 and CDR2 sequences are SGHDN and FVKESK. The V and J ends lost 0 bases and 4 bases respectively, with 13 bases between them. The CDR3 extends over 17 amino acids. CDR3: CASSQDRGLDYNSPLHF. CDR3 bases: TGTGCCAGCAGCCAAGACAGAGGATTGGATTATAATTCACCCCTCCACTTT.

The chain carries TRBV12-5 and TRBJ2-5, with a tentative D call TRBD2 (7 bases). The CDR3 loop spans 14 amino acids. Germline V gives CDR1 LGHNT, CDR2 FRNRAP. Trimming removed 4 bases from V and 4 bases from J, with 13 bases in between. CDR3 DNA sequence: TGTGCTAGTGGTTGGGGGGGGGACACAGAGACCCAGTACTTC. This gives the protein CASGWGGDTETQYF. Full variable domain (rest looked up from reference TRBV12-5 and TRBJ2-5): DARVTQTPRHKVTEMGQEVTMRCQPILGHNTVFWYRQTMMQGLELLAYFRNRAPLDDSGMPKDRFSAEMPDATLATLKIQPSEPRDSAVYFCASGWGGDTETQYFGPGTRLLVL.

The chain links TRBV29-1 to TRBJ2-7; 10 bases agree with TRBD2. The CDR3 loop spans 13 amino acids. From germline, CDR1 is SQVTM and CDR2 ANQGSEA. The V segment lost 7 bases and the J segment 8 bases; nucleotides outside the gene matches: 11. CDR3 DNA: TGCAGCGCAAGTCCTAGCGGGAGTATTCAGCAGTACTTC. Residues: CSASPSGSIQQYF.

The CDR3 nucleotides are TGTGCCAGCAGAGCGGACGGATCCTACGAGCAGTACTTC. Protein product: CASRADGSYEQYF. The chain combines TRBV2 with TRBJ2-7; tentative D call: TRBD2 (5 bases). V was pared by 6 bases and J by 1 base, with 10 bases between. The CDR3 runs to 13 residues. Germline values: CDR1 SNHLY, CDR2 FYNNEI.

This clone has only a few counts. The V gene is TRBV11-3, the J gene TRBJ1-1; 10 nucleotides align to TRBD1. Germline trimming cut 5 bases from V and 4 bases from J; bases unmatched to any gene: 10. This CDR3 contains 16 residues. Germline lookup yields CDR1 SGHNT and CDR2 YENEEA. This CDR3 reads CASSRDRGADGTEAFF. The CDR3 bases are TGTGCCAGCAGCCGGGACAGGGGCGCTGACGGCACTGAAGCTTTCTTT.

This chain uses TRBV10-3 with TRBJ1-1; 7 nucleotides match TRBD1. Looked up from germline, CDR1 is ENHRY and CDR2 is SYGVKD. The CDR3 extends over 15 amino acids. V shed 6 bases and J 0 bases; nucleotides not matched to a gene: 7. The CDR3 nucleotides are TGTGCCATCAGGGCCGGGACAGAGGTGAACACTGAAGCTTTCTTT. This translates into CAIRAGTEVNTEAFF.

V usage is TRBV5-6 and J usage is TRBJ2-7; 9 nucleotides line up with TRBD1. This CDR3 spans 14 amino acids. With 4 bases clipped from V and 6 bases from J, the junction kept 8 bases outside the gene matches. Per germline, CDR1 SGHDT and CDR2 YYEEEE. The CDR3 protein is CASSRPGTGSEQYF. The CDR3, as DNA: TGTGCCAGCAGCCGTCCCGGGACAGGGTCCGAGCAGTACTTC.

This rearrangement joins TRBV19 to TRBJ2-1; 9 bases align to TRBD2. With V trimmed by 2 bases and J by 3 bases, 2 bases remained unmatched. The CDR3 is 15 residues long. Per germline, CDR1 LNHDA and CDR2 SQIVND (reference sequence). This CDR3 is CASSILAGDYNEQFF. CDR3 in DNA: TGTGCCAGTAGTATATTAGCGGGGGACTACAATGAGCAGTTCTTC.

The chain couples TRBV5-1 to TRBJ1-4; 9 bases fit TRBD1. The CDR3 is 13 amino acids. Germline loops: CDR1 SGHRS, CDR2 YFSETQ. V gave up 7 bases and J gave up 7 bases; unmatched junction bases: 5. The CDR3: CASRTGGGEKLFF. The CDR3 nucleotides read TGCGCCAGCCGAACAGGGGGCGGTGAAAAACTGTTTTTT.

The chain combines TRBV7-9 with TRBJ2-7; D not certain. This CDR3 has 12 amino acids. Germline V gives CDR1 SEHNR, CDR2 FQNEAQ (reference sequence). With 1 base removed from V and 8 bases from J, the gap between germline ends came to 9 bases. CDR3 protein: CASSLGVYKQYF. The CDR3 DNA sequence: TGTGCCAGCAGCTTAGGTGTTTATAAGCAGTACTTC.

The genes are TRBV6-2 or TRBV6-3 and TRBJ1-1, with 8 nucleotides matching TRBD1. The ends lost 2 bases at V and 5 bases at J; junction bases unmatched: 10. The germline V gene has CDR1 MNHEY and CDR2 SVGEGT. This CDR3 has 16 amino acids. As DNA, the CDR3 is TGTGCCAGCAGTTACCGAGAAGGACAGGGTCGAACTGAAGCTTTCTTT. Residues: CASSYREGQGRTEAFF.

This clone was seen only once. Here the CDR3 DNA reads TGTGCCAGCAGCACCCGGACTAGCGGGGGGGCGAGGAAGTTCTTC. Translation gives CASSTRTSGGARKFF. The rearrangement joins TRBV3-1 (or the pseudogene TRBV3-2) to TRBJ2-1; 15 nucleotides line up with TRBD2. From germline, CDR1 is LGHDT and CDR2 YNNKEL (reference sequence). After removal of 5 bases from V and 14 bases from J, the junction contained 10 bases not matched to a gene. CDR3 length: 15 residues.